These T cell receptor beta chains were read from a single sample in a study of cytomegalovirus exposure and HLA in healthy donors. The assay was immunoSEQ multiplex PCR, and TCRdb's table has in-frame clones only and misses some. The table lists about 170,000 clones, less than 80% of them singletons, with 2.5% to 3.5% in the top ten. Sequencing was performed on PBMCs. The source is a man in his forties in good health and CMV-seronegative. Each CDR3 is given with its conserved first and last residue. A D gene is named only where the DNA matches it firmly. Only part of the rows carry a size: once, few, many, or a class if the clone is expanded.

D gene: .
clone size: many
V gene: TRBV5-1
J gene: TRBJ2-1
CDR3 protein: CASSLEGPEQFF
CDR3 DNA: TGCGCCAGCAGCTTGGAGGGGCCTGAGCAGTTCTTC

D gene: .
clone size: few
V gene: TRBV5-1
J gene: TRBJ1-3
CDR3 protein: CASSLGQGGFGNTIYF
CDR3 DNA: TGCGCCAGCAGCCTTGGGCAGGGAGGATTTGGAAACACCATATATTTT

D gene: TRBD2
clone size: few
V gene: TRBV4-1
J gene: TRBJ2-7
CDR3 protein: CASSQDPGLADTGSYEQYF
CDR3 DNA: TGCGCCAGCAGCCAAGATCCGGGGCTAGCGGACACGGGCTCCTACGAGCAGTACTTC

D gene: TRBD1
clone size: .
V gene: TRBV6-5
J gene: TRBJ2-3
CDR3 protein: CASSGQGVGTQYF
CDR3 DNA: TGTGCCAGCAGCGGACAGGGGGTGGGTACGCAGTATTTT

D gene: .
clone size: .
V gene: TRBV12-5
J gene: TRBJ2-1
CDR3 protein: CASGLGAGASNEQFF
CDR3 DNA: TGTGCTAGTGGCCTCGGTGCGGGGGCCTCTAATGAGCAGTTCTTC

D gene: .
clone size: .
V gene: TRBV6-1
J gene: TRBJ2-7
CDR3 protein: CASSEVGGDRTTYEQYF
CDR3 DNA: TGTGCCAGCAGTGAAGTGGGGGGGGACAGGACTACCTACGAGCAGTACTTC

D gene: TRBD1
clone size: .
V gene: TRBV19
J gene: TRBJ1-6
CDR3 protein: CASGDREGSPLHF
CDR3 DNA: TGTGCCAGTGGGGACAGGGAGGGTTCACCCCTCCACTTT

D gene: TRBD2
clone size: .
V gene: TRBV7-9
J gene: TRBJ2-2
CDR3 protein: CASRSSGLNTGELFF
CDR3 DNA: TGTGCCAGCAGATCTAGCGGGTTGAACACCGGGGAGCTGTTTTTT

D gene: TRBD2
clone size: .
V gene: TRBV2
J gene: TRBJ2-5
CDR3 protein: CASSEWGGGETQYF
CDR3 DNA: TGTGCCAGCAGTGAATGGGGGGGTGGGGAGACCCAGTACTTC

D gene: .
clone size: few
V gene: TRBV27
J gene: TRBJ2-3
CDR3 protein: CASRRAGRDTQYF
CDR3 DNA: TGTGCCAGCAGGAGAGCCGGCAGGGATACGCAGTATTTT

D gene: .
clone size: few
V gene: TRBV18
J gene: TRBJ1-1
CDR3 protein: CASSPSPNTEAFF
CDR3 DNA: TGTGCCAGCTCACCTAGTCCGAACACTGAAGCTTTCTTT

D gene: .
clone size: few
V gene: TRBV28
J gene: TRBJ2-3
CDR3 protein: CASSLYQPGSTDTQYF
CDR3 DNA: TGTGCCAGCAGTTTATATCAACCAGGTTCCACAGATACGCAGTATTTT

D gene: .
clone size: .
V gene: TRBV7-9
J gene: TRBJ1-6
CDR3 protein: CASSPTYSYNSPLHF
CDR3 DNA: TGTGCCAGCAGCCCCACCTACTCCTATAATTCACCCCTCCACTTT

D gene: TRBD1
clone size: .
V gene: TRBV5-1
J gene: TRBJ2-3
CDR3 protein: CASSTWTGVVNTQYF
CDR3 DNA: TGCGCCAGCAGCACCTGGACAGGGGTGGTAAATACGCAGTATTTT

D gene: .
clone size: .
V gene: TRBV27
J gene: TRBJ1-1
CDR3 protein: CASRIEVGAEAFF
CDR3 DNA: TGTGCCAGCAGGATTGAGGTCGGTGCTGAAGCTTTCTTT

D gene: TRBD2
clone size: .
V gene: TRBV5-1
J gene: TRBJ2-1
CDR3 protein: CASSLEGTRYNEQFF
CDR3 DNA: TGCGCCAGCAGCTTGGAGGGGACTAGGTACAATGAGCAGTTCTTC

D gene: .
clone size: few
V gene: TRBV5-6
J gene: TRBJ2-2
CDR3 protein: CASIPGQNTGELFF
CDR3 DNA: TGTGCCAGCATACCGGGACAGAACACCGGGGAGCTGTTTTTT

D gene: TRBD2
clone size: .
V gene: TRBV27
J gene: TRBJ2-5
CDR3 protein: CASAGLAVEETQYF
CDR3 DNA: TGTGCCAGTGCGGGACTAGCGGTCGAAGAGACCCAGTACTTC

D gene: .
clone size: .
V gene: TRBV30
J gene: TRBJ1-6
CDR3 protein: CAWSGLGPENSPLHF
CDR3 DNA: TGTGCCTGGAGCGGACTTGGCCCAGAGAATTCACCCCTCCACTTT

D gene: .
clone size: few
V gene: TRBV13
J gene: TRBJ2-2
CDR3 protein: CASSLGQNTGELFF
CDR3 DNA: TGTGCCAGCAGCTTGGGACAAAACACCGGGGAGCTGTTTTTT

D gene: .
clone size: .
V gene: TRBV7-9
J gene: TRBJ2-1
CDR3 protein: CASSLAGGVNEQFF
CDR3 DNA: TGTGCCAGCAGCTTAGCGGGAGGAGTGAATGAGCAGTTCTTC

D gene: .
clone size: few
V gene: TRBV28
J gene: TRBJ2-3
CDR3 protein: CASSSPGGIGADTQYF
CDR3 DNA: TGTGCCAGCAGTTCCCCAGGGGGGATAGGGGCTGATACGCAGTATTTT

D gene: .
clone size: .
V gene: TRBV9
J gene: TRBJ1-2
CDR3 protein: CASSVSQVTNYGYTF
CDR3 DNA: TGTGCCAGCAGCGTAAGCCAGGTCACTAACTATGGCTACACCTTC

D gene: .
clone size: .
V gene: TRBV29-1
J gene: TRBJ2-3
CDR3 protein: CSGFLGGADTQYF
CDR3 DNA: TGCAGCGGCTTTCTCGGAGGGGCAGATACGCAGTATTTT

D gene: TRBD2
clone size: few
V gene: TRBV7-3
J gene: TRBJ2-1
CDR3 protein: CASSFGGGNEQFF
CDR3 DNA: TGTGCCAGCAGCTTTGGGGGAGGGAATGAGCAGTTCTTC

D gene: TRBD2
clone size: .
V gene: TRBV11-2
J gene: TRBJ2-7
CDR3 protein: CASRPGPRLAGGYEQYF
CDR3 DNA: TGTGCCAGCAGACCCGGGCCCCGACTAGCGGGAGGGTACGAGCAGTACTTC

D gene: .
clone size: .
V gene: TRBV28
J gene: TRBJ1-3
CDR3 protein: CASSFLGGAGNTIYF
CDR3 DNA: TGTGCCAGCAGTTTCCTCGGGGGAGCGGGAAACACCATATATTTT